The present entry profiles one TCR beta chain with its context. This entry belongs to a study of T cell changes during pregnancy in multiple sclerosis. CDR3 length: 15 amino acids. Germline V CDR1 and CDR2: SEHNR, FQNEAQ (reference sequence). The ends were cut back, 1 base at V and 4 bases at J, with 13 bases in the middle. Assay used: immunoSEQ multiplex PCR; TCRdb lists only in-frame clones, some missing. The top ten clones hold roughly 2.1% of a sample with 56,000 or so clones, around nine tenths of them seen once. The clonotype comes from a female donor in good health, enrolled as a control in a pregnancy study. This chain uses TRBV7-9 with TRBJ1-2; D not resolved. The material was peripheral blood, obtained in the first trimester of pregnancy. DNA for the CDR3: TGTGCCAGCAGCTTAGGGGCTACAGAACCCTATGGCTACACCTTC. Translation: CASSLGATEPYGYTF.